This TCR beta chain was found in a study of OX40 agonist ivuxolimab in advanced cancers. Turning to the study itself: The drug used for patients, ivuxolimab, was an agonistic anti-OX40 (CD134) antibody.

Measured with immunoSEQ multiplex PCR; TCRdb has only the in-frame clones, and not every one. The sample has tens of thousands of clones; almost 90% are singletons. Study-wide results and limits: Low normalized clonal expansion also occurred in some nonresponding patients. It was not determined which antigens were specifically recognized by the peripheral T cells that had undergone clonal expansion. Mean expanded clone counts were higher in CD8+ than CD4+ T cells.

Details on this clone: Its antigen is not known.

The CDR3 is made up of 15 amino acids. V lost 8 bases to trimming and J lost 4 bases; unmatched junction nucleotides: 8. Germline CDR1 is LNHDA and CDR2 is SQIVND (reference sequence). The chain carries TRBV19 and TRBJ2-6; 7 bases are shared with TRBD1. This clonotype was sampled from an adult with an advanced solid tumor such as melanoma, head and neck, liver or kidney cancer. The specimen was CD4+ or CD8+ T cells sorted from blood, collected in a trial of the OX40 agonist ivuxolimab. This CDR3 is CASGERGLGANVLTF. CDR3 sequence (DNA): TGTGCCAGTGGCGAGAGGGGGCTCGGGGCCAACGTCCTGACTTTC. The whole variable domain, filled in from reference TRBV19 and TRBJ2-6, reads DGGITQSPKYLFRKEGQNVTLSCEQNLNHDAMYWYRQDPGQGLRLIYYSQIVNDFQKGDIAEGYSVSREKKESFPLTVTSAQKNPTAFYLCASGERGLGANVLTFGAGSRLTVL.